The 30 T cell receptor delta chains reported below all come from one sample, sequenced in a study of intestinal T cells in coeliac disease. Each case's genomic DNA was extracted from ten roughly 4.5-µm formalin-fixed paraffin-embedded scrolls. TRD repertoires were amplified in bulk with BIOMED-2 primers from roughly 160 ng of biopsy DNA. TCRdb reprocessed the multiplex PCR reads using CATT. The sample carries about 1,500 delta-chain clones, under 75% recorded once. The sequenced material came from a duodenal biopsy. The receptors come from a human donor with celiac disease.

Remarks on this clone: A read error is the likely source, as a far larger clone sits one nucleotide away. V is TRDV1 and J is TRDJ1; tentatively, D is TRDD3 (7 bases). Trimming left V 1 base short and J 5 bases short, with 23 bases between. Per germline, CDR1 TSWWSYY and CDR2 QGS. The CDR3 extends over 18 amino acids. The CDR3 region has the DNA TGTGCTCTTGGGGAACCAGTCCTACGCACTGGGGATATAGATAAACTCATCTTT. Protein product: CALGEPVLRTGDIDKLIF.

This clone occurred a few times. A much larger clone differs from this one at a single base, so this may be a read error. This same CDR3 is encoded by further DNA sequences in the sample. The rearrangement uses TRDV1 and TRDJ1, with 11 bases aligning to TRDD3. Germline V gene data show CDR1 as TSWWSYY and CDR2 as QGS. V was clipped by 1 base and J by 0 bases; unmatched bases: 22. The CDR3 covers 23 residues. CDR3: CALGEPDGGPPLGDRGYTDKLIF. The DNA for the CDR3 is TGTGCTCTTGGGGAACCCGATGGCGGCCCACCACTGGGGGATAGGGGGTACACCGATAAACTCATCTTT.

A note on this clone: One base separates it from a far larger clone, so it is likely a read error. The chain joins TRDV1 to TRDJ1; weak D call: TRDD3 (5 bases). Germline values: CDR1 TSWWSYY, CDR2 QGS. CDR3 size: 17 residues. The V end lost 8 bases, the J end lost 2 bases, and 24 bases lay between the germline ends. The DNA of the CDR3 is TGTGCTCTTCTGCCCCCGGTACTGGTGGATTTAACCGATAAACTCATCTTT. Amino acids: CALLPPVLVDLTDKLIF.

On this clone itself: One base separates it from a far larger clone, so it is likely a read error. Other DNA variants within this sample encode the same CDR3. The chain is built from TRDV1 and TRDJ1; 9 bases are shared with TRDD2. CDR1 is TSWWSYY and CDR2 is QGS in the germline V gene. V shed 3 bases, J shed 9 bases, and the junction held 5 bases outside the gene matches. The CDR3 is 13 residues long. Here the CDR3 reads CALGESFLRELIF. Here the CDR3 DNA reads TGTGCTCTTGGGGAGTCCTTCCTACGAGAACTCATCTTT.

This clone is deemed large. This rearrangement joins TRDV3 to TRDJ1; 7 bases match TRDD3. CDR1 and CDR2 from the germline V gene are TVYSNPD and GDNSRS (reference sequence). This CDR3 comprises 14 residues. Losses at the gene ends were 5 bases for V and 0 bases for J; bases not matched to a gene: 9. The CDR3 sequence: CAQRGMLYTDKLIF. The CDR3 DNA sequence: TGTGCCCAACGGGGGATGCTGTACACCGATAAACTCATCTTT. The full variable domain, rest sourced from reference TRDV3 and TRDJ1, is CDKVTQSSPDQTVASGSEVVLLCTYDTVYSNPDLFWYRIRPDYSFQFVFYGDNSRSEGADFTQGRFSVKHILTQKAFHLVISPVRTEDSATYYCAQRGMLYTDKLIFGKGTRVTVEP.

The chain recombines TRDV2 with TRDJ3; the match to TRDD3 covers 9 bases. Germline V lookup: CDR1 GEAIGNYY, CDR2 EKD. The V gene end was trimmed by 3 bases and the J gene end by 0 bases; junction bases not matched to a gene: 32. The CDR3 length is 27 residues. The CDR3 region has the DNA TGTGCCTGTGACGCCTTACTGAGGTTAAGGACCTGGGGGATCTTAAGGATGGGCTCCTGGGACACCCGACAGATGTTTTTC. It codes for CACDALLRLRTWGILRMGSWDTRQMFF.

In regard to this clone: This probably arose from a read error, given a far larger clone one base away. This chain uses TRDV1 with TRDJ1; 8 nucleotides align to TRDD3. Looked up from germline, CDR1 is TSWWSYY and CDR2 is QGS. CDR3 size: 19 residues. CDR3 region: CAPGEQLTLGDAPTDKLIF. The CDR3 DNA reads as TGTGCTCCTGGGGAACAGCTCACCCTGGGGGACGCTCCTACCGATAAACTCATCTTT.

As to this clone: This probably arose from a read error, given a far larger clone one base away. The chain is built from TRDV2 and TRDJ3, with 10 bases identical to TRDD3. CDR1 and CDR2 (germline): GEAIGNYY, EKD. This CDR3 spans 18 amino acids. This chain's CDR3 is CACDTLGDTSWGTRQMFF. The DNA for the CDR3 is TGTGCCTGTGACACCTTGGGGGATACCTCCTGGGGCACCCGACAGATGTTTTTC.

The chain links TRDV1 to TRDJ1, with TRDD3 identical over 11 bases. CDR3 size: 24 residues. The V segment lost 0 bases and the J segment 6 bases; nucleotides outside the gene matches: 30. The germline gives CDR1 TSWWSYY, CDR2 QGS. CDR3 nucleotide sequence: TGTGCTCTTGGGGAACTATTCCTAACCCCTTGGAGGGGCAGTTACTGGGGGATATTTAATAAACTCATCTTT. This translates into CALGELFLTPWRGSYWGIFNKLIF.

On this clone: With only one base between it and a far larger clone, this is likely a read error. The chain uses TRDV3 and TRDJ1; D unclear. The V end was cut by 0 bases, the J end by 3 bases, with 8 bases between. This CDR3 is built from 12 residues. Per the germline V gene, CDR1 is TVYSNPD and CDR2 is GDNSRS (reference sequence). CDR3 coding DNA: TGTGCCTTTAGAAAGAGGTCCGATAAACTCATCTTT. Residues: CAFRKRSDKLIF.

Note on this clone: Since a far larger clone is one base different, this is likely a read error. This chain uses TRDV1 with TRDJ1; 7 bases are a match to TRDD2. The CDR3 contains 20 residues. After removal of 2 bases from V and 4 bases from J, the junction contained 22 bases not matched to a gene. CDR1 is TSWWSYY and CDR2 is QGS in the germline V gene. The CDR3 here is CALGEEYVAFLYTGRDKLIF. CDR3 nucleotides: TGTGCTCTTGGGGAAGAGTATGTGGCCTTCCTCTATACTGGACGCGATAAACTCATCTTT.

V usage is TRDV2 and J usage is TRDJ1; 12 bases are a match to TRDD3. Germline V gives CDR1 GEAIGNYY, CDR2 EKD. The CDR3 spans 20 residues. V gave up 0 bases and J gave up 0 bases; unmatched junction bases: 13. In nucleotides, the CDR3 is TGTGCCTGTGACACCGAAGGCGGGTACTGGGGGATACCAGACACCGATAAACTCATCTTT. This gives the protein CACDTEGGYWGIPDTDKLIF.

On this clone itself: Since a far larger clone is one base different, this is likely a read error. The CDR3 coding sequence is TGTGCTCTTGGGGAAAGGCCTTCCTACGGCCCCTTTACTGGGGGAACCTCGGACGAGGATAAACTCATCTTT. It translates to CALGERPSYGPFTGGTSDEDKLIF. V and J are TRDV1 and TRDJ1, with D perhaps assigned TRDD2 or TRDD3 (9 bases each). The V end lost 2 bases, the J end lost 5 bases, and 42 bases lay between the germline ends. The CDR3 consists of 24 residues. Germline loops: CDR1 TSWWSYY, CDR2 QGS.

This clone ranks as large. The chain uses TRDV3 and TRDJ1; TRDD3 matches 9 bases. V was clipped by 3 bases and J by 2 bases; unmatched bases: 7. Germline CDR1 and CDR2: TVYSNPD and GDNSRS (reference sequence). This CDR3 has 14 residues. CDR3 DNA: TGTGCCTTGGCTCAGGGGGATACAACCGATAAACTCATCTTT. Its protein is CALAQGDTTDKLIF. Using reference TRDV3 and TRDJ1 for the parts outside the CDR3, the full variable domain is CDKVTQSSPDQTVASGSEVVLLCTYDTVYSNPDLFWYRIRPDYSFQFVFYGDNSRSEGADFTQGRFSVKHILTQKAFHLVISPVRTEDSATYYCALAQGDTTDKLIFGKGTRVTVEP.

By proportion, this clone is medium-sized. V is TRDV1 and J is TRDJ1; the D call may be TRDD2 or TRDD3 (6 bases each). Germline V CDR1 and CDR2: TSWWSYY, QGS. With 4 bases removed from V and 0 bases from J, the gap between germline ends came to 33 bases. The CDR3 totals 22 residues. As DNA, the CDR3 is TGTGCTCTTGGGGCCTATTCCTGGGGACGCGATCTTCCTTTTTTTTACACCGATAAACTCATCTTT. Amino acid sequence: CALGAYSWGRDLPFFYTDKLIF.

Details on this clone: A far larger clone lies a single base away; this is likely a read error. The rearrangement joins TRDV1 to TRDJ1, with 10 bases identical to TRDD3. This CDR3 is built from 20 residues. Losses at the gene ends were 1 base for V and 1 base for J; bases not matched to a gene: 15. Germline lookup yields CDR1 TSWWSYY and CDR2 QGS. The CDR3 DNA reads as TGTGCTCTTGGGGAACCACCCCTCCCGTACTGGGGGATTAGCACCGATAAACTCATCTTT. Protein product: CALGEPPLPYWGISTDKLIF.

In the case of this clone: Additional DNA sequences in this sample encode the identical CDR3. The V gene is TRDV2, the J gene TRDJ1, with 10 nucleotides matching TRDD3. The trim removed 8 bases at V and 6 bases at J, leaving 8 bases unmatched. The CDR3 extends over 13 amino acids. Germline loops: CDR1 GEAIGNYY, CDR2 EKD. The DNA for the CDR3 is TGTGCCTTCCTAGGGGGATACGCGAATAAACTCATCTTT. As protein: CAFLGGYANKLIF.

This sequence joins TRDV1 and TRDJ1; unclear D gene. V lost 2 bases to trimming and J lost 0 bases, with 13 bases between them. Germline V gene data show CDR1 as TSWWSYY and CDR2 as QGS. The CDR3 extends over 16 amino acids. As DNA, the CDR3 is TGTGCTCTTGGGGAAGGGCAATGGGAGTACACCGATAAACTCATCTTT. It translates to CALGEGQWEYTDKLIF.

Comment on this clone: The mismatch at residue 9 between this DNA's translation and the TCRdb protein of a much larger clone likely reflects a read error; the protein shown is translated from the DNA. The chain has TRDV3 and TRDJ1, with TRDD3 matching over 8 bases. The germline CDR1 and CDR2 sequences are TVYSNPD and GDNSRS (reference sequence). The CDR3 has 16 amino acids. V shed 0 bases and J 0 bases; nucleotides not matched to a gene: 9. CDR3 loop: CAFSLYWGAHTDKLIF. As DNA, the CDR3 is TGTGCCTTTAGTCTGTACTGGGGGGCACACACCGATAAACTCATCTTT.

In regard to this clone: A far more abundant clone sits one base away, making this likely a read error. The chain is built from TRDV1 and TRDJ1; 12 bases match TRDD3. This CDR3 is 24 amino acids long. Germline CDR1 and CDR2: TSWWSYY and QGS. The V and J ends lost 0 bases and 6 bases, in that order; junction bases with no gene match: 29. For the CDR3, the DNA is TGTGCTCTTGGGGAACTCTTGGTAGGTTCCTACCTGGTACTGGGGGATACAGAGGACTATAAACTCATCTTT. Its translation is CALGELLVGSYLVLGDTEDYKLIF.

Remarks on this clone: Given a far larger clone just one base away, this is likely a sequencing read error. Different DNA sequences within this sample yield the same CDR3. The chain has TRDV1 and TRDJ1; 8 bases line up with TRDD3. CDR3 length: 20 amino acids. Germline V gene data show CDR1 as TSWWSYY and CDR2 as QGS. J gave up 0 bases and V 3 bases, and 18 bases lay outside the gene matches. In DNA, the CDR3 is TGTGCTCTTGGGGATAAATACCTACGTCTATGGGATACGAACACCGATAAACTCATCTTT. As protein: CALGDKYLRLWDTNTDKLIF.

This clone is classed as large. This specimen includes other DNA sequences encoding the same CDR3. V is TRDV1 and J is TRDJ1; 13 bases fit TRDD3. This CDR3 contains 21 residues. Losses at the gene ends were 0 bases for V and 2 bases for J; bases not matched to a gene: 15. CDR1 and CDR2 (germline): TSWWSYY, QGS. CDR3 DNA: TGTGCTCTTGGGGAACTCCCCCCCACACCTTACTGGGGGATACGGACCGATAAACTCATCTTT. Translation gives CALGELPPTPYWGIRTDKLIF.

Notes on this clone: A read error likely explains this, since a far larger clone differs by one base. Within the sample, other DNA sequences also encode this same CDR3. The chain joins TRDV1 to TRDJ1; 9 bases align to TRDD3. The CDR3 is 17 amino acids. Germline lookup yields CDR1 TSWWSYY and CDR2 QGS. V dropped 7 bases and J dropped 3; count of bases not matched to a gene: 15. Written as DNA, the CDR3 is TGTGCTCTTGAATTACGTCCGGGGATACGACGCTCCGATAAACTCATCTTT. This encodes CALELRPGIRRSDKLIF.

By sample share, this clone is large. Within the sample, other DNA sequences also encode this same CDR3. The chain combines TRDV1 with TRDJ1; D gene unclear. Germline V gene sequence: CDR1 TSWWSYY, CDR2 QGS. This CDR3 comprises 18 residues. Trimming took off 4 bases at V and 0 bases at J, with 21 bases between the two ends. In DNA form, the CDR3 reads TGTGCTCTTGGGGGACGAACAGGGCAATGGGAGTACACCGATAAACTCATCTTT. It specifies CALGGRTGQWEYTDKLIF.

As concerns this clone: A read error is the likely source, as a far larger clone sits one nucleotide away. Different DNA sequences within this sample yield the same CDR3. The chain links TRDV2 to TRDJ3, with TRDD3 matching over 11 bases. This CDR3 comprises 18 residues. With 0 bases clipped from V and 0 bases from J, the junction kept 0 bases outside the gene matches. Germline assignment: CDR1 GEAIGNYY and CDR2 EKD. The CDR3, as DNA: TGTGCCTGTGACACCCTGGGGGATACCTCCTGGGACACCCGACAGATGTTTTTC. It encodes CACDTLGDTSWDTRQMFF.

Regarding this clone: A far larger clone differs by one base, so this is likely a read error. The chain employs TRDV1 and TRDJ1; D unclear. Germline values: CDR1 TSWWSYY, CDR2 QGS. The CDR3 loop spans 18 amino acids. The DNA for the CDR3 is TGTGCTCTTGGGGGACGAACAGGGCAATGGGAGTACACCAATAAACTCATCTTT. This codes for CALGGRTGQWEYTNKLIF.

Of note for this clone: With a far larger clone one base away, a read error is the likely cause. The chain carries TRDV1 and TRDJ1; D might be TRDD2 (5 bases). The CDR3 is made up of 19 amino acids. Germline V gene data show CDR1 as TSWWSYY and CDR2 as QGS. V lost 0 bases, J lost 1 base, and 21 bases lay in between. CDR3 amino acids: CALGELDVAVQFLTDKLIF. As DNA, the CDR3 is TGTGCTCTTGGGGAACTCGATGTTGCCGTACAGTTCCTCACCGATAAACTCATCTTT.

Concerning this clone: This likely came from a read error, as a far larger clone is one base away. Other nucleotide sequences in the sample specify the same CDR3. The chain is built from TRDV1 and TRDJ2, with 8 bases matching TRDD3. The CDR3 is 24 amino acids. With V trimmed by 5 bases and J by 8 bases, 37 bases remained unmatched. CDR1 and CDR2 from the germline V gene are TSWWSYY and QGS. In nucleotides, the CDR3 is TGTGCTCTTGGGAACTGGGATAAGTTCCTTGAACTAGTACTAGGGGATACAAATGCGGCACAACTCTTCTTT. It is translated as CALGNWDKFLELVLGDTNAAQLFF.

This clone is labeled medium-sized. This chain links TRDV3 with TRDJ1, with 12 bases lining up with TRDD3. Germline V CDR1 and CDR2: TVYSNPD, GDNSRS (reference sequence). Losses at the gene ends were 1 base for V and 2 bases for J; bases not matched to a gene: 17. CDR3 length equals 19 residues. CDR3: CAFTVRVEYWGIHTDKLIF. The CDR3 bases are TGTGCCTTTACGGTCCGTGTAGAGTACTGGGGGATACATACCGATAAACTCATCTTT.

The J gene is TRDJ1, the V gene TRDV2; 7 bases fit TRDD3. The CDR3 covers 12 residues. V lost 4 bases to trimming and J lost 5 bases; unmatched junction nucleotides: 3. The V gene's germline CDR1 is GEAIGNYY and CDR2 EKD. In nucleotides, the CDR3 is TGTGCCTGTGAGGAACTGGGGGATAAACTCATCTTT. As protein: CACEELGDKLIF.